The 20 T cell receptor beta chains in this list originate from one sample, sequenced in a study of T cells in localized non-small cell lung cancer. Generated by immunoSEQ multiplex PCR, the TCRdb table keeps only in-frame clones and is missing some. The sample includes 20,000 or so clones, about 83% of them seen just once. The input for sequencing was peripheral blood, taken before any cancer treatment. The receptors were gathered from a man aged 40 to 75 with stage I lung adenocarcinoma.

CDR3 DNA: TGTGCCAGCAGTACTACTCCGTCGGCCCACTATGGCTACACCTTC. The encoded protein is CASSTTPSAHYGYTF. V usage is TRBV6-5 and J usage is TRBJ1-2, with D hard to call. V was trimmed by 5 bases and J by 3 bases, leaving 16 bases between them. CDR1 is MNHEY and CDR2 is SVGAGI in the germline V gene. The length of the CDR3 is 15 residues.

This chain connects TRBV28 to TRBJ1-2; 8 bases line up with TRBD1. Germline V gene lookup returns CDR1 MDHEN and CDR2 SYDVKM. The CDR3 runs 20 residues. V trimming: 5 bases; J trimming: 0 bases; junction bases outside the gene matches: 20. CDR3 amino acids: CASSPNLVGQGLLSNYGYTF. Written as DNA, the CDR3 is TGTGCCAGCAGTCCCAACCTCGTAGGACAGGGACTTCTCTCTAACTATGGCTACACCTTC.

CDR3 residues: CASSEGGVQPQHF. CDR3 coding DNA: TGTGCCAGCAGTGAAGGAGGGGTTCAGCCCCAGCATTTT. The V gene is TRBV6-1, the J gene TRBJ1-5; the D gene is possibly TRBD1 (5 bases). The CDR3 loop spans 13 amino acids. Deletions cut 1 base from V and 6 bases from J, with 7 bases between. Germline CDR1 is MNHNS and CDR2 is SASEGT.

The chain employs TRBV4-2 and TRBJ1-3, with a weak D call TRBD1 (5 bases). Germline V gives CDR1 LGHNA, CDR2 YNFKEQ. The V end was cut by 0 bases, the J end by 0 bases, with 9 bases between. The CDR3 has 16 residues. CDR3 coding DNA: TGTGCCAGCAGCCAAGAGGGGCCAGTCTCTGGAAACACCATATATTTT. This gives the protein CASSQEGPVSGNTIYF.

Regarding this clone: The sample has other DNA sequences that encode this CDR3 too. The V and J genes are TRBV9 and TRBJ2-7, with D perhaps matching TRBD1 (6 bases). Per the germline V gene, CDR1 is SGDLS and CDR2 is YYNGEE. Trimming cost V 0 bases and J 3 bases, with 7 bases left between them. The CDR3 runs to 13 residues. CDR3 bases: TGTGCCAGCAGCGTAGAGGACAGCTACGAGCAGTACTTC. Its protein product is CASSVEDSYEQYF.

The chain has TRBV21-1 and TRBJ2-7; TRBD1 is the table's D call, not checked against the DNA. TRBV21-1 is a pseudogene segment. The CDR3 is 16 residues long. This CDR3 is CASSKGPGTGDYEQYF. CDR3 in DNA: TGTGCCAGCAGCAAAGGCCCGGGGACAGGAGACTACGAGCAGTACTTC.

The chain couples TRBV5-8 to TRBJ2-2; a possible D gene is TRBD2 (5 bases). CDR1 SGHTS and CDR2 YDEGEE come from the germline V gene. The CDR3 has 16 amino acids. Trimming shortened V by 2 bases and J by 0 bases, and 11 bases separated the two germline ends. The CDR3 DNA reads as TGTGCCAGCAGCTTCCGGCCAGCGGCGAACACCGGGGAGCTGTTTTTT. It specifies CASSFRPAANTGELFF.

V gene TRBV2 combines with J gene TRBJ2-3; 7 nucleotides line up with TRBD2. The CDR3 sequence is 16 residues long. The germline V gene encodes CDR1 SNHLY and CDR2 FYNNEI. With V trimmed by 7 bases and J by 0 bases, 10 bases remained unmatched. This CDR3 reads CASNRLAQRSTDTQYF. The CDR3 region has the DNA TGTGCCAGCAACAGACTAGCCCAGAGAAGCACAGATACGCAGTATTTT.

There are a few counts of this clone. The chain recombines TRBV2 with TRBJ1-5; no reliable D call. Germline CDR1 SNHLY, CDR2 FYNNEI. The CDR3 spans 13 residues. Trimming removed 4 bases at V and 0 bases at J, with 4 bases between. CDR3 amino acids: CASSGGSNQPQHF. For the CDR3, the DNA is TGTGCCAGCAGTGGGGGTAGCAATCAGCCCCAGCATTTT.

This CDR3 is CSVEGVGTASSYEQYF. In nucleotides, the CDR3 is TGCAGCGTTGAAGGTGTCGGGACAGCCTCCTCCTACGAGCAGTACTTC. The V gene is TRBV29-1, the J gene TRBJ2-7; 7 bases align to TRBD1. CDR3 length: 16 amino acids. Germline V gene data show CDR1 as SQVTM and CDR2 as ANQGSEA. Trimming removed 1 base from V and 0 bases from J; junction bases left unmatched: 9.

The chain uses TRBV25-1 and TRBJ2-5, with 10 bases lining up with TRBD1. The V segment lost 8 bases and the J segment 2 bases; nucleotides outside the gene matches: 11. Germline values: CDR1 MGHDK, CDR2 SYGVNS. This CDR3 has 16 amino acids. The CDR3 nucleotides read TGTGCCAGCGCTACCCCGGGACAGGGGACGCAAGAGACCCAGTACTTC. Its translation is CASATPGQGTQETQYF.

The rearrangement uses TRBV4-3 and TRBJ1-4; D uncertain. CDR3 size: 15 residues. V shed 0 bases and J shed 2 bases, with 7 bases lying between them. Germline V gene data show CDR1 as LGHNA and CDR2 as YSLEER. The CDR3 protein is CASSQDRMTNEKLFF. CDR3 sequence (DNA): TGCGCCAGCAGCCAAGATCGGATGACTAATGAAAAACTGTTTTTT.

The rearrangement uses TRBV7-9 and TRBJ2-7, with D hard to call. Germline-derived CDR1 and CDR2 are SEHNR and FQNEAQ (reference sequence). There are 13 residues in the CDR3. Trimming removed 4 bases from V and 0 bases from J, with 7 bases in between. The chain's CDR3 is CASSYGSSYEQYF. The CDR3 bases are TGTGCCAGCAGCTACGGAAGCTCCTACGAGCAGTACTTC.

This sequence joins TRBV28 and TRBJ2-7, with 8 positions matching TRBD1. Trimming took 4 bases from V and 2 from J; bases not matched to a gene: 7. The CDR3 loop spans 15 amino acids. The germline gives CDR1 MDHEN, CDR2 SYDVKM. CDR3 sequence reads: CASSYLETGAYEQYF. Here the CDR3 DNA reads TGTGCCAGCAGTTACCTAGAGACAGGGGCCTACGAGCAGTACTTC.

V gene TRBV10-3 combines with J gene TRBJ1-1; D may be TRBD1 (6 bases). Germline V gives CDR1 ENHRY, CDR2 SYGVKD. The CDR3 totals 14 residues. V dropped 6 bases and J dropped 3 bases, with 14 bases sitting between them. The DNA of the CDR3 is TGTGCCATCAGAAGGACAGCGTCCGACACTGAAGCTTTCTTT. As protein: CAIRRTASDTEAFF.

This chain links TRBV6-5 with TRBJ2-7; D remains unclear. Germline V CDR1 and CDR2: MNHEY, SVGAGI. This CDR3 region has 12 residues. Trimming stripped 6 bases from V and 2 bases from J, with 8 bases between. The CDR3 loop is CASSSPPYEQYF. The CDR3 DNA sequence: TGTGCCAGCAGCAGCCCTCCCTACGAGCAGTACTTC.

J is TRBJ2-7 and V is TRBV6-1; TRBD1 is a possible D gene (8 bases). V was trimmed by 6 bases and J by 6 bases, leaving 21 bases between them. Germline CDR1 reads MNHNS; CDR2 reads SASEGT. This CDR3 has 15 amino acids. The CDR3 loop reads CASRTHRGGIGEQYF. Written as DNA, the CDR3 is TGTGCCAGCAGGACGCACAGGGGGGGAATCGGCGAGCAGTACTTC.

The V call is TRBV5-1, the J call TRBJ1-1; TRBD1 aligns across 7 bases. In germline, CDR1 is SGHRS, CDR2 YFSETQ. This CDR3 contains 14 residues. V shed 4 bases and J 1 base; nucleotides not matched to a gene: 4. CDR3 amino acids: CASSRDSSNTEAFF. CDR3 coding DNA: TGCGCCAGCAGCAGGGACAGCTCGAACACTGAAGCTTTCTTT.

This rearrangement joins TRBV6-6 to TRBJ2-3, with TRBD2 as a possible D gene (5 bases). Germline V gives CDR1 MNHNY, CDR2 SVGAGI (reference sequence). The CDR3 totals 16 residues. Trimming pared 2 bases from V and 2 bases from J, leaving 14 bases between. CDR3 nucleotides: TGTGCCAGCAGTTACACCAAAGGAGGATTCACAGATACGCAGTATTTT. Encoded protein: CASSYTKGGFTDTQYF.

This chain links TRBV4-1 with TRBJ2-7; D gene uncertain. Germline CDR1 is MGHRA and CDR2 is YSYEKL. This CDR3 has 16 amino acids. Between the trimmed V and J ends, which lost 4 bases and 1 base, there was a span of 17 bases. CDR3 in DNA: TGCGCCAGCAGCCCTACGGCAGGATCGGCGTCCTACGAGCAGTACTTC. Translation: CASSPTAGSASYEQYF.